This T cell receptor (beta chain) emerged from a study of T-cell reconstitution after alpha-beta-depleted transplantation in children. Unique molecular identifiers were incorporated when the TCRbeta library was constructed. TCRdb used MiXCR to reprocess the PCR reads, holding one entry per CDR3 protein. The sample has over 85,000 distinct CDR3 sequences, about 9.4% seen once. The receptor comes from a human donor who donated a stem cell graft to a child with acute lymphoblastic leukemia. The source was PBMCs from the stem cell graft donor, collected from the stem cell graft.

The CDR3 region has the DNA TGTGCCAGCAGTTTCGGAGGGATGAATGAGCAGTTCTTC. Protein product: CASSFGGMNEQFF. The chain joins TRBV12-3 or TRBV12-4 to TRBJ2-1; maybe TRBD2 (6 bases). This CDR3 spans 13 amino acids. Deletions cut 3 bases from V and 7 bases from J, with 10 bases between.